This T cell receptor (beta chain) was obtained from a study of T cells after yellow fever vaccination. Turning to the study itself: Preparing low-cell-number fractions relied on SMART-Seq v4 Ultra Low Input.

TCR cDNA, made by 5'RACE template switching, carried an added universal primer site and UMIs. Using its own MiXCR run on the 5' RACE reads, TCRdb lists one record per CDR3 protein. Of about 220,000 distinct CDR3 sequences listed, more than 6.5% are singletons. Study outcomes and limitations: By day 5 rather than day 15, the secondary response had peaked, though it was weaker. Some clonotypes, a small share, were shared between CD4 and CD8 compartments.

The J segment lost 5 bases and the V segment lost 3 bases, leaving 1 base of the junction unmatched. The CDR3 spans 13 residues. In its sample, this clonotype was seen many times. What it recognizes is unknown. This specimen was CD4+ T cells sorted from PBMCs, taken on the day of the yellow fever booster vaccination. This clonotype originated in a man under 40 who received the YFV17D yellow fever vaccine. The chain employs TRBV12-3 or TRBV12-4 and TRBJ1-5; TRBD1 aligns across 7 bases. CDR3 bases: TGTGCCAGCAGTTTTACAGGGGATCAGCCCCAGCATTTT. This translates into CASSFTGDQPQHF.